This T cell receptor (beta chain) came from a study of cytomegalovirus exposure and HLA in healthy donors. Study-wide context: An earlier analysis found roughly 110 million unique TCR beta sequences from around 180 million T cells. Findings and caveats of the study: Sequencing artifact likely explains a cluster of highly shared sequence variants. It was assumed in the presence/absence analyses that sequencing depth was roughly uniform across donors. There were some V segments, including TRBV6-2 and TRBV6-3, excluded as indistinguishable.

Primers for the PCR totalled 60 Vbeta and 13 Jbeta. Clones were sequenced by immunoSEQ multiplex PCR, and TCRdb holds only the in-frame ones, with some missing. The data show about 120,000 clones, over 70% seen once. As for this clone: Its antigen is unknown.

Germline CDR1 and CDR2: SGHDN and FVKESK. This CDR3 spans 16 amino acids. The V and J ends lost 3 bases and 3 bases, in that order; junction bases with no gene match: 3. Source material: PBMCs. The chain recombines TRBV14 with TRBJ2-2; TRBD2 matches at 11 bases. This TCR was recovered from a female donor in good health and CMV-seropositive. CDR3 nucleotide sequence: TGTGCCAGCAGCCACCCTAGCGGGGGGTACACCGGGGAGCTGTTTTTT. Translating gives CASSHPSGGYTGELFF.